This section outlines one TCR beta chain sequence together with its context. Its specificity is unknown. Germline V gives CDR1 SQVTM, CDR2 ANQGSEA. V was shortened by 4 bases and J by 8 bases, with 11 bases between the two germline ends. CDR3 length: 11 residues. Naive CD8 cells were CD45RO-negative, positively selected for CCR7, excluding terminally differentiated effector memory CD45RA+ cells. The data originate from a study of shared clonotypes between healthy human individuals. General observations from the study: Clonotypes not shared had lower generation probabilities than those common to all four donors.

Only in-frame clones appear in the TCRdb table, and some are missing; sequencing was by immunoSEQ multiplex PCR. This table holds about 590,000 clones, 95% to 96% found once. The sample comprised naive CD8+ T cells sorted from blood. The rearrangement joins TRBV29-1 to TRBJ1-2; the D gene is possibly TRBD1 (5 bases). The clonotype was recovered from a woman aged 30 to 39 in good health. CDR3: CSVVGVDGYTF. The CDR3 DNA reads as TGCAGCGTTGTGGGGGTAGACGGCTACACCTTC.